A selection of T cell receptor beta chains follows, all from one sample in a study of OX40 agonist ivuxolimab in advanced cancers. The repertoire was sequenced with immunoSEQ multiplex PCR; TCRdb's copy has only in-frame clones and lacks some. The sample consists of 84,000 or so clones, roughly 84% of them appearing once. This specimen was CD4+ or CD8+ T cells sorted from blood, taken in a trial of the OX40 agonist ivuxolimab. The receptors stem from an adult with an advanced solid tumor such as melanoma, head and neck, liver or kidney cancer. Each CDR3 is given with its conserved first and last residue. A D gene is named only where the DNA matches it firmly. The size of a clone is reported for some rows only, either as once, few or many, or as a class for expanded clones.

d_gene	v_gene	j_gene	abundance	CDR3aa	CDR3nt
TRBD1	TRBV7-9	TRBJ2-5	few	CASSPRQGQETQYF	TGTGCCAGCAGCCCTAGACAGGGCCAAGAGACCCAGTACTTC
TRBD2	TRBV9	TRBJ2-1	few	CASSEGLAGGFGEQFF	TGTGCCAGCAGCGAGGGACTAGCGGGGGGGTTCGGTGAGCAGTTCTTC
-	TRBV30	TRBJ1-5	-	CAWSVLREKPQHF	TGTGCCTGGAGTGTACTTAGGGAAAAGCCCCAGCATTTT
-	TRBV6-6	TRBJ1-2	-	CASSSAGTDYGYTF	TGTGCCAGCAGTTCCGCCGGGACGGACTATGGCTACACCTTC
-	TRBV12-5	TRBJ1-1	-	CASGLVQRGWAFF	TGTGCTAGTGGTTTGGTACAACGGGGTTGGGCTTTCTTT
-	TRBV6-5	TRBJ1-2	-	CASRSPGGSYGYTF	TGTGCCAGCAGATCCCCCGGGGGGTCTTATGGCTACACCTTC
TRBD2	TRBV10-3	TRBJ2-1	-	CAISELLAGGTLANEQFF	TGTGCCATCAGTGAATTGCTAGCGGGGGGGACATTGGCAAATGAGCAGTTCTTC
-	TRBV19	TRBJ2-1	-	CASSIAGDPYNEQFF	TGTGCCAGTAGTATAGCGGGGGACCCCTACAATGAGCAGTTCTTC
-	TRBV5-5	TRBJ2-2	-	CASSFGGAYTGELFF	TGTGCCAGCAGCTTCGGGGGCGCTTACACCGGGGAGCTGTTTTTT
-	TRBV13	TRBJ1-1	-	CASSSGTWSVAEAFF	TGTGCCAGCAGCTCGGGGACCTGGAGTGTAGCTGAAGCTTTCTTT
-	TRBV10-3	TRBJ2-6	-	CAISVSQGPGANVLTF	TGTGCCATCAGTGTTTCACAGGGCCCTGGGGCCAACGTCCTGACTTTC
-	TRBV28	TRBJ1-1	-	CASNLKGTEAFF	TGTGCCAGCAATTTGAAGGGGACTGAAGCTTTCTTT
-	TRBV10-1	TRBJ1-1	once	CASIGNGRSEAFF	TGCGCCAGCATCGGGAACGGAAGGTCCGAAGCTTTCTTT
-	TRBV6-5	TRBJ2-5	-	CASRATIGGETQYF	TGTGCCAGCAGGGCTACCATAGGGGGAGAGACCCAGTACTTC